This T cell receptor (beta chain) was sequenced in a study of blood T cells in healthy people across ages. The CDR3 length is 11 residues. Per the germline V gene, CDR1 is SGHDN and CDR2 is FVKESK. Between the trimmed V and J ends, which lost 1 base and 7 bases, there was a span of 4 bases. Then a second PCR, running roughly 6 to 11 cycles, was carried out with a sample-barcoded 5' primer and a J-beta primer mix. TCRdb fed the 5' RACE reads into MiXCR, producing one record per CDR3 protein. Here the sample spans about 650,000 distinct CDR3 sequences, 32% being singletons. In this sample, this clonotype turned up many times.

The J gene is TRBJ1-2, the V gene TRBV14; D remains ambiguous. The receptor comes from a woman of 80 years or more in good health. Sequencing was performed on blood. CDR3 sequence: CASSQGTGYTF. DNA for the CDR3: TGTGCCAGCAGCCAAGGTACTGGCTACACCTTC.